The 7 T cell receptor beta chains below were found in one sample sequenced in a study of Graves' ophthalmopathy and Graves' hyperthyroidism. RNA transcripts were the template, and TCR beta CDR3 regions were amplified from them. First-round RT-PCR with HTBI primers preceded a second-round multiplex PCR. TCRdb re-derived calls from the multiplex PCR reads in MiXCR, one entry per CDR3 protein. The sample has hundreds of thousands of distinct CDR3 sequences, 15% seen once; the top ten hold approximately 7%. The sequencing sample was made of peripheral blood. Receptors originate from a woman aged 18-29 years with stable Graves' hyperthyroidism.

This clonotype appeared many times. The chain is built from TRBV28 and TRBJ2-5; TRBD1 or TRBD2 may be the D gene (5 bases each). The germline gives CDR1 MDHEN, CDR2 SYDVKM. Trimming pared 5 bases from V and 4 bases from J, leaving 11 bases between. The CDR3 is 13 residues long. The CDR3 nucleotides are TGTGCCAGCAGTGTCCCGGGGCCAGAGACCCAGTACTTC. This codes for CASSVPGPETQYF.

This clonotype was counted at least ten times. The V gene is TRBV6-1, the J gene TRBJ2-7, with D possibly being TRBD2 (7 bases). V lost 7 bases and J 3 bases, leaving 13 bases between the germline ends. CDR1 MNHNS and CDR2 SASEGT come from the germline V gene. The CDR3 sequence is 13 residues long. CDR3 loop: CASMKGGFYEQYF. The CDR3 DNA follows: TGTGCCAGCATGAAGGGGGGGTTCTACGAGCAGTACTTC.

This clonotype was picked up many times. This chain connects TRBV6-1 to TRBJ1-5, with D possibly matching TRBD1 (5 bases). Per germline, CDR1 MNHNS and CDR2 SASEGT. Trimming cost V 4 bases and J 6 bases, with 16 bases left between them. This CDR3 is built from 15 residues. The CDR3 DNA follows: TGTGCCAGCAGTGGAGGGGCCGGGGGGGGTCAGCCCCAGCATTTT. Translating it yields CASSGGAGGGQPQHF.

This clonotype was picked up many times. A junction boundary mismatches the germline segment, possibly from a read error. This rearrangement joins TRBV2 to TRBJ2-7; the D gene is possibly TRBD1 (5 bases). The CDR3 runs to 14 residues. The V gene's germline CDR1 is SNHLY and CDR2 FYNNEI. For the CDR3, the DNA is TGTGCCAGCACTAATCCAGCTAGGGGCGTTGGGCAGTGCTTC. This codes for CASTNPARGVGQCF.

The chain joins TRBV18 to TRBJ1-2; no clear D gene. Per germline, CDR1 KGHSH and CDR2 LQKENI. Trimming took 4 bases from V and 0 from J, leaving 9 bases between them. CDR3 size: 14 residues. This CDR3 reads CASSLAASNYGYTF. As DNA, the CDR3 is TGTGCCAGCTCACTGGCAGCCTCTAACTATGGCTACACCTTC.

In its sample, this clonotype was seen many times. The chain joins TRBV7-3 to TRBJ2-2, with 7 bases that match TRBD2. This CDR3 has 14 residues. Trimming cost V 6 bases and J 2 bases; bases outside gene matches: 3. Looked up from germline, CDR1 is SGHTA and CDR2 is FQGTGA. CDR3 DNA sequence: TGTGCCAGCAGTCGGACTAGTAACACCGGGGAGCTGTTTTTT. It specifies CASSRTSNTGELFF.

The table lists this clonotype with many counts. The genes are TRBV5-1 and TRBJ2-6; no clear D. CDR1 is SGHRS and CDR2 is YFSETQ in the germline V gene. The ends were cut back, 6 bases at V and 2 bases at J, with 18 bases in the middle. CDR3 length: 17 amino acids. The CDR3 loop reads CASIGDGASPGANVLTF. As DNA, the CDR3 is TGCGCCAGCATTGGAGACGGAGCCTCTCCTGGGGCCAACGTCCTGACTTTC.